These 25 T cell receptor beta chains originate from one sample sequenced in a study of shared clonotypes between healthy human individuals. Profiled with immunoSEQ multiplex PCR; TCRdb holds only in-frame clones, not every one. The sample comprises about 500,000 clones, 70% to 80% of which are singletons, and around 12% rests with the top ten. Sequenced: PBMCs. The receptor source for this set is a middle-aged woman in good health. Some clones in this sample may be carry-over from other donors' samples.

The J gene is TRBJ1-5, the V gene TRBV19; 7 bases are a match to TRBD1. Germline CDR1 is LNHDA and CDR2 is SQIVND (reference sequence). The CDR3 runs 17 residues. Trimming removed 7 bases from V and 8 bases from J; junction bases left unmatched: 20. The CDR3 loop reads CASNGGTASDMGEPQHF. CDR3 DNA: TGTGCCAGTAATGGTGGGACAGCCTCCGACATGGGAGAGCCCCAGCATTTT.

Here the CDR3 reads CASTPSSSGSINEQFF. The CDR3 DNA reads TGTGCCAGCACCCCAAGTTCTAGCGGGAGTATCAATGAGCAGTTCTTC. The chain carries TRBV4-2 and TRBJ2-1; 10 bases line up with TRBD2. Germline CDR1 and CDR2: LGHNA and YNFKEQ. The CDR3 loop spans 16 amino acids. V was clipped by 7 bases and J by 6 bases; unmatched bases: 12.

About this clone itself: One base away lies a much larger clone, so this may be a sequencing read error. The V gene is TRBV12-2, the J gene TRBJ2-5; TRBD1, the table's D call, was not compared with the DNA. TRBV12-2 represents a pseudogene. CDR3 size: 13 residues. CDR3 DNA: TGTGCAGGTCGCTTAGGGGGGCAGGACGTTCAGTACTTC. Translated, it gives CAGRLGGQDVQYF.

This chain links TRBV15 with TRBJ1-5; D is uncertain. From germline, CDR1 is LNHNV and CDR2 YYDKDF (reference sequence). The CDR3 runs to 13 residues. V was shortened by 2 bases and J by 5 bases, with 7 bases between the two germline ends. CDR3 in DNA: TGTGCCACCAGCAGAAATCCATATCAGCCCCAGCATTTT. Its translation: CATSRNPYQPQHF.

The V gene is TRBV27, the J gene TRBJ2-1; D is uncertain. The CDR3 totals 15 residues. From germline, CDR1 is MNHEY and CDR2 SMNVEV (reference sequence). V was trimmed by 2 bases and J by 6 bases, leaving 14 bases between them. The CDR3 loop reads CASSLRKGSGNEQFF. CDR3 nucleotide sequence: TGTGCCAGCAGTTTACGTAAGGGATCGGGCAATGAGCAGTTCTTC.

This chain connects TRBV11-3 to TRBJ2-1; possibly TRBD1 or TRBD2 for D (5 bases each). Trimming removed 7 bases from V and 5 bases from J, with 15 bases in between. The V gene's germline CDR1 is SGHNT and CDR2 YENEEA. There are 14 residues in the CDR3. CDR3 loop: CASTPGRIDNEQFF. CDR3 bases: TGTGCCAGCACCCCGGGACGGATCGACAATGAGCAGTTCTTC.

Concerning this clone: Given a far larger clone just one base away, this is likely a sequencing read error. The sample holds other DNA sequences that translate to the same CDR3. The chain carries TRBV29-1 and TRBJ1-1; no reliable D call. This CDR3 contains 14 residues. Deletions cut 6 bases from V and 5 bases from J, with 19 bases between. Germline CDR1 reads SQVTM; CDR2 reads ANQGSEA. The CDR3 coding sequence is TGCAGCGTGGATCGGGCCGGGGTTTATACTGAAGCTTTCTTT. Protein: CSVDRAGVYTEAFF.

Note on this clone: One base separates it from a far larger clone, so it is likely a read error. This specimen includes other DNA sequences encoding the same CDR3. This chain joins TRBV5-1 and TRBJ1-2; possibly TRBD1 for D (5 bases). The CDR3 extends over 17 amino acids. Germline loops: CDR1 SGHRS, CDR2 YFSETQ. The V and J ends lost 3 bases and 4 bases respectively, with 22 bases between them. This chain's CDR3 is CASSSSPGQGTSYGYTF. The CDR3 region has the DNA TGCGCCAGCAGCTCGAGCCCGGGGCAGGGTACGAGCTATGGCTACACCTTC.

The chain employs TRBV5-6 and TRBJ2-3; 9 bases are shared with TRBD2. This CDR3 is built from 18 residues. The ends lost 4 bases at V and 6 bases at J; junction bases unmatched: 18. Germline V gives CDR1 SGHDT, CDR2 YYEEEE. CDR3 DNA sequence: TGTGCCAGCAGCCCCCTCTCGGGACTAGCCCAGCGGGTGGATACGCAGTATTTT. It is translated as CASSPLSGLAQRVDTQYF.

The rearrangement uses TRBV29-1 and TRBJ2-2; possibly TRBD1 for D (5 bases). V was shortened by 5 bases and J by 4 bases, with 11 bases between the two germline ends. The germline V gene encodes CDR1 SQVTM and CDR2 ANQGSEA. The CDR3 covers 13 residues. The DNA of the CDR3 is TGCAGCGTTCAACAGGCGATCACCGGGGAGCTGTTTTTT. This encodes CSVQQAITGELFF.

CDR3 sequence: CASSESGGTEAFF. DNA of the CDR3: TGTGCCAGCAGCGAAAGCGGGGGGACTGAAGCTTTCTTT. V and J are TRBV9 and TRBJ1-1; D is possibly TRBD1 (5 bases). CDR1 is SGDLS, CDR2 YYNGEE, per germline. The CDR3 sequence is 13 residues long. The V gene lost 3 bases and the J gene lost 5 bases, with 11 bases spanning the gap.

With respect to this clone: A far larger clone is one base from this, pointing to a likely read error. The chain recombines TRBV29-1 with TRBJ1-2; no clear D gene. CDR1 and CDR2 from the germline V gene are SQVTM and ANQGSEA. The CDR3 totals 13 residues. Trimming took off 7 bases at V and 1 base at J, with 13 bases between the two ends. The CDR3 DNA reads TGCAGCGCCGGTACATATTTTAACTATGGCTACACCTTC. Translation: CSAGTYFNYGYTF.

As to this clone: It is likely a read error: a sequence one base away is far more abundant. This chain connects TRBV9 to TRBJ2-7; tentatively, D is TRBD2 (6 bases). Trimming removed 0 bases from V and 5 bases from J, with 15 bases in between. Germline assignment: CDR1 SGDLS and CDR2 YYNGEE. The CDR3 has 15 amino acids. CDR3 protein: CASSVGPGDDHEQYF. The CDR3 coding sequence is TGTGCCAGCAGCGTAGGGCCGGGGGACGACCACGAGCAGTACTTC.

The chain combines TRBV10-3 with TRBJ1-1; tentatively, D is TRBD1 (6 bases). The CDR3 is 16 residues long. Trimming shortened V by 6 bases and J by 0 bases, and 17 bases separated the two germline ends. CDR1 is ENHRY and CDR2 is SYGVKD in the germline V gene. This chain's CDR3 is CAISPRTEKMNTEAFF. CDR3 bases: TGTGCCATCAGCCCCCGGACAGAGAAGATGAACACTGAAGCTTTCTTT.

Comments on this clone: A far more abundant clone sits one base away, making this likely a read error. The chain employs TRBV29-1 and TRBJ2-3; the D call may be TRBD1 or TRBD2 (5 bases each). Between the trimmed V and J ends, which lost 4 bases and 8 bases, there was a span of 13 bases. Germline V gene lookup returns CDR1 SQVTM and CDR2 ANQGSEA. This CDR3 is 12 amino acids long. CDR3 loop: CSVGRDEGTQYF. In DNA, the CDR3 is TGCAGCGTTGGTCGGGACGAAGGTACGCAGTATTTT.

Only one count was recorded for this clone. The CDR3 protein is CASSIRHSQREQFF. The CDR3 DNA is TGTGCCAGCAGCATACGACATAGCCAGCGGGAGCAGTTCTTC. This chain connects TRBV7-2 to TRBJ2-1, with a weak D call TRBD2 (5 bases). The CDR3 is 14 amino acids. V lost 5 bases and J lost 10, with 18 bases in between. Germline assignment: CDR1 SGHTA and CDR2 FQGNSA.

This chain links TRBV13 with TRBJ2-7, with D perhaps matching TRBD2 (6 bases). The CDR3 covers 14 residues. The germline gives CDR1 PRHDT, CDR2 FYEKMQ (reference sequence). Deletions cut 0 bases from V and 4 bases from J, with 10 bases between. The CDR3 sequence is CASSLGLARYEQYF. The CDR3 DNA follows: TGTGCCAGCAGCTTAGGCCTAGCGAGGTACGAGCAGTACTTC.

This sequence joins TRBV6-1 and TRBJ2-7, with 9 bases identical to TRBD2. Germline CDR1 is MNHNS and CDR2 is SASEGT. The CDR3 totals 15 residues. The trim removed 1 base at V and 0 bases at J, leaving 1 base unmatched. CDR3 in DNA: TGTGCCAGCAGTGAAGTGACTAGCGGCTCCTACGAGCAGTACTTC. Residues: CASSEVTSGSYEQYF.

To note about this clone: A far larger clone is one base from this, pointing to a likely read error. Other DNA sequences in this sample translate to the same CDR3. The chain's CDR3 is CASLTGGLAGEGTDTQYF. The DNA of the CDR3 is TGTGCCAGTCTGACAGGAGGACTAGCGGGAGAGGGCACGGATACGCAGTATTTT. This rearrangement joins TRBV28 to TRBJ2-3; 13 bases are shared with TRBD2. The germline gives CDR1 MDHEN, CDR2 SYDVKM. The CDR3 totals 18 residues.

V gene TRBV27 combines with J gene TRBJ1-2; 8 positions match TRBD1. The CDR3 spans 14 residues. CDR1 is MNHEY, CDR2 SMNVEV, per germline (reference sequence). V was pared by 2 bases and J by 2 bases, with 1 base of the junction left unmatched. The CDR3 region is CASSLGQGNYGYTF. CDR3 DNA sequence: TGTGCCAGCAGTTTAGGACAGGGAAACTATGGCTACACCTTC.

This clone was detected ten times or more. The V gene is TRBV7-9, the J gene TRBJ1-1; tentatively, D is TRBD1 (5 bases). Germline V gene data show CDR1 as SEHNR and CDR2 as FQNEAQ (reference sequence). The CDR3 is 14 residues long. V was shortened by 7 bases and J by 2 bases, with 14 bases between the two germline ends. The CDR3 DNA follows: TGTGCCAGCACCGATCGGGGGGATAACACTGAAGCTTTCTTT. It codes for CASTDRGDNTEAFF.

The rearrangement links TRBV2 to TRBJ2-5, with D perhaps TRBD2 (6 bases). The CDR3 has 15 amino acids. Trimming removed 4 bases at V and 10 bases at J, with 22 bases between. Germline CDR1 SNHLY, CDR2 FYNNEI. CDR3 residues: CASSGRDGGLEDQYF. For the CDR3, the DNA is TGTGCCAGCAGTGGGAGGGACGGCGGGTTGGAGGACCAGTACTTC.

The chain employs TRBV5-1 and TRBJ1-3; 9 nucleotides line up with TRBD1. Germline V gene lookup returns CDR1 SGHRS and CDR2 YFSETQ. The CDR3 covers 15 residues. V shed 0 bases and J 4 bases; nucleotides not matched to a gene: 2. The CDR3, as DNA: TGCGCCAGCAGCTTGGGACAGGGGGACGGAAACACCATATATTTT. The encoded protein is CASSLGQGDGNTIYF.

This chain links TRBV5-4 with TRBJ2-7; unclear D gene. This CDR3 contains 13 residues. The V end was cut by 0 bases, the J end by 7 bases, with 11 bases between. Germline lookup yields CDR1 SGHNT and CDR2 YYREEE (reference sequence). The CDR3 DNA reads TGTGCCAGCAGCTTGGTGTCCGAGGAGGAGCAGTACTTC. Protein: CASSLVSEEEQYF. Full variable domain (remainder filled in from reference TRBV5-4 and TRBJ2-7): ETGVTQSPTHLIKTRGQQVTLRCSSQSGHNTVSWYQQALGQGPQFIFQYYREEENGRGNFPPRFSGLQFPNYSSELNVNALELDDSALYLCASSLVSEEEQYFGPGTRLTVT.

The chain has TRBV7-2 and TRBJ2-7; tentatively, D is TRBD1 (6 bases). The CDR3 consists of 15 residues. Deletions cut 5 bases from V and 0 bases from J, with 14 bases between. Germline values: CDR1 SGHTA, CDR2 FQGNSA. For the CDR3, the DNA is TGTGCCAGCAGCCTGACTTGGGACACCTCCTACGAGCAGTACTTC. Translated: CASSLTWDTSYEQYF. Full variable domain (remainder filled in from reference TRBV7-2 and TRBJ2-7): GAGVSQSPSNKVTEKGKDVELRCDPISGHTALYWYRQSLGQGLEFLIYFQGNSAPDKSGLPSDRFSAERTGGSVSTLTIQRTQQEDSAVYLCASSLTWDTSYEQYFGPGTRLTVT.